The present T cell receptor beta chain was sequenced within a study of T-cell reconstitution after alpha-beta-depleted transplantation in children. Details on this clonotype: Antigen unknown.

Study-level points and caveats: Among T cells one year after transplant, newly produced cells accounted for most counts and diversity.

Germline CDR1 reads SGHTA; CDR2 reads FQGNSA. V shed 3 bases and J shed 5 bases, with 9 bases lying between them. The CDR3 runs to 13 residues. The TCRbeta library incorporated unique molecular identifiers. MiXCR, run by TCRdb on the PCR reads, gives a single entry per CDR3 protein. The sample lists 6,500 to 10,000 distinct CDR3 sequences, about 16% occurring once. The sequencing used PBMCs, mostly from graft donor cells, collected 60 days after TCRalphabeta/CD19-depleted stem cell transplant. This sequence joins TRBV7-2 and TRBJ2-3; no clear D. This TCR derives from a girl under two years old who had a stem cell transplant for combined immunodeficiency, so the T cells may come from the graft donor. CDR3 residues: CASSLQSGDTQYF. The CDR3 DNA is TGTGCCAGCAGCTTGCAGTCAGGAGATACGCAGTATTTT. The whole variable domain, filled in from reference TRBV7-2 and TRBJ2-3, reads GAGVSQSPSNKVTEKGKDVELRCDPISGHTALYWYRQSLGQGLEFLIYFQGNSAPDKSGLPSDRFSAERTGGSVSTLTIQRTQQEDSAVYLCASSLQSGDTQYFGPGTRLTVL.